These T cell receptor beta chains were read from a single sample in a study of shared clonotypes between healthy human individuals. Sequencing used immunoSEQ multiplex PCR; TCRdb keeps in-frame clones, though not all of them. The sample includes roughly 2,300,000 clones, less than 95% of them seen just once. The specimen was naive CD4+ T cells from PBMCs. These receptors came from a young man in good health. Some clones in this sample may be carry-over from other donors' samples. CDR3s include the opening cysteine and the closing phenylalanine or tryptophan. Fields, in order: D gene, V gene, J gene, clone size, CDR3 protein, CDR3 DNA. A D gene is named only where the DNA matches it firmly. Clone size appears in some rows only: once, few, many, or a class for an expanded clone.

-	TRBV2	TRBJ1-2	-	CASRGDTYYGYTF	TGTGCCAGCAGGGGGGACACCTACTATGGCTACACCTTC
-	TRBV27	TRBJ2-7	-	CASSLSWQGGAQYF	TGTGCCAGCAGTTTATCATGGCAGGGGGGCGCGCAGTACTTC
TRBD2	TRBV2	TRBJ2-2	-	CASRTLAGGNTGELFF	TGTGCCAGCAGGACTCTAGCGGGAGGGAACACCGGGGAGCTGTTTTTT
TRBD1	TRBV19	TRBJ2-1	-	CASSTWTGNNEQFF	TGTGCCAGTAGTACCTGGACAGGGAACAATGAGCAGTTCTTC
-	TRBV11-2	TRBJ2-3	-	CASSLNGGLVTDTQYF	TGTGCCAGCAGCCTCAACGGGGGCCTTGTGACAGATACGCAGTATTTT
-	TRBV5-5	TRBJ1-5	-	CASSLSSGPPLDF	TGTGCCAGCAGCTTGTCGAGTGGACCCCCCTTGGATTTT
-	TRBV5-1	TRBJ2-3	-	CASSWKGGAREDTQYF	TGCGCCAGCAGCTGGAAGGGGGGAGCGAGGGAAGATACGCAGTATTTT
-	TRBV18	TRBJ2-1	-	CASSPPSGPGFEQFF	TGTGCCAGCTCACCACCCAGCGGTCCAGGCTTCGAGCAGTTCTTC
-	TRBV27	TRBJ1-4	-	CASSFRNEKLFF	TGTGCCAGCAGTTTCAGGAATGAAAAACTGTTTTTT
-	TRBV2	TRBJ2-7	-	CASRKTGSVYEQYF	TGTGCCAGCAGAAAAACAGGGTCCGTCTACGAGCAGTACTTC
-	TRBV23-1	TRBJ1-1	-	CASSQSYVRPAFF	TGCGCCAGCAGTCAATCCTACGTCCGGCCGGCTTTCTTT
-	TRBV30	TRBJ1-6	once	CAWSGVGDSPLHF	TGTGCCTGGAGTGGGGTAGGGGATTCACCCCTCCACTTT
TRBD1	TRBV19	TRBJ1-2	-	CASSIGQGPYGYTF	TGTGCCAGTAGTATAGGACAGGGTCCCTATGGCTACACCTTC
-	TRBV6-1	TRBJ2-4	-	CASGSLLAKNIQYF	TGTGCCAGCGGAAGCCTCCTAGCCAAAAACATTCAGTACTTC
TRBD2	TRBV7-9	TRBJ2-4	-	CASSFPSGGHNKNIQYF	TGTGCCAGCAGCTTCCCTAGCGGGGGACACAACAAAAACATTCAGTACTTC
-	TRBV7-3	TRBJ2-1	-	CASRTSGGPISEQFF	TGTGCCAGCAGGACATCAGGAGGGCCGATTTCCGAGCAGTTCTTC
-	TRBV2	TRBJ2-1	-	CASNPGSSYNEQFF	TGTGCCAGCAACCCCGGGAGCTCCTACAATGAGCAGTTCTTC
-	TRBV6-6	TRBJ1-5	-	CASSHSPDDQPQHF	TGTGCCAGCAGTCACAGCCCGGACGATCAGCCCCAGCATTTT
TRBD1	TRBV10-3	TRBJ1-2	-	CAIRQTGATYGYTF	TGTGCCATCAGGCAGACAGGGGCAACCTATGGCTACACCTTC
-	TRBV7-3	TRBJ2-1	-	CASSRTILGGLNEQFF	TGTGCCAGCAGCCGAACGATTCTTGGAGGGCTCAATGAGCAGTTCTTC
TRBD2	TRBV19	TRBJ2-1	-	CASATSGTYNEQFF	TGTGCCAGTGCGACTAGCGGGACATACAATGAGCAGTTCTTC
-	TRBV2	TRBJ1-5	few	CASSLRTGNQPQHF	TGTGCCAGCAGTCTTCGGACCGGCAATCAGCCCCAGCATTTT
TRBD2	TRBV27	TRBJ2-2	-	CASSLRGLAGNTGELFF	TGTGCCAGCAGTTTGAGAGGGCTAGCGGGGAACACCGGGGAGCTGTTTTTT
TRBD1	TRBV28	TRBJ1-1	-	CASSLPGQIQEAFF	TGTGCCAGCAGTTTGCCGGGACAGATACAGGAAGCTTTCTTT
TRBD2	TRBV5-1	TRBJ2-7	-	CASSWTRQRTSGRVGPDEQYF	TGCGCCAGCAGCTGGACGCGCCAGAGGACTAGCGGGAGGGTCGGTCCTGACGAGCAGTACTTC
-	TRBV7-9	TRBJ2-5	-	CASSHPGTKETQYF	TGTGCCAGCAGCCACCCCGGGACAAAAGAGACCCAGTACTTC
TRBD2	TRBV18	TRBJ2-7	-	CASSPPRTSGYEQYF	TGTGCCAGCTCACCACCCCGGACTAGCGGCTACGAGCAGTACTTC
-	TRBV5-6	TRBJ1-3	-	CASSPTGTPGNTIYF	TGTGCCAGCAGCCCTACCGGGACGCCTGGAAACACCATATATTTT
-	TRBV10-1	TRBJ2-7	-	CASSEAGREQYF	TGCGCCAGCAGTGAGGCAGGACGCGAGCAGTACTTC
TRBD1	TRBV7-2	TRBJ2-7	-	CASSQGQIPYEQYF	TGTGCCAGCAGCCAGGGACAGATCCCCTACGAGCAGTACTTC
TRBD1	TRBV15	TRBJ2-7	-	CATSSGPGTGWGEQYF	TGTGCCACCAGCAGTGGGCCCGGGACAGGGTGGGGCGAGCAGTACTTC
-	TRBV6-5	TRBJ2-6	-	CASSPSVGTGVLTF	TGTGCCAGCAGCCCCTCTGTAGGAACGGGAGTCCTGACTTTC
TRBD1	TRBV27	TRBJ1-5	-	CASSYLAGTVNQPQHF	TGTGCCAGCAGCTATTTGGCGGGGACAGTCAATCAGCCCCAGCATTTT
-	TRBV7-3	TRBJ1-1	-	CASSYTGANTEAFF	TGTGCCAGCAGCTACACCGGGGCGAACACTGAAGCTTTCTTT
TRBD1	TRBV19	TRBJ1-5	-	CASRGQGFQPQHF	TGTGCCAGTAGGGGACAGGGGTTTCAGCCCCAGCATTTT
TRBD1	TRBV7-2	TRBJ2-1	once	CASSSLGTVYNEQFF	TGTGCCAGCAGCTCCCTTGGGACAGTTTACAATGAGCAGTTCTTC
-	TRBV28	TRBJ1-5	-	CASSLLGYQPQHF	TGTGCCAGCAGTTTATTGGGGTATCAGCCCCAGCATTTT
TRBD1	TRBV18	TRBJ1-1	-	CASSLGTGKNTEAFF	TGTGCCAGCTCACTGGGGACAGGAAAGAACACTGAAGCTTTCTTT
-	TRBV30	TRBJ2-6	-	CAWSVGSSSGANVLTF	TGTGCCTGGAGTGTGGGCAGCTCCTCTGGGGCCAACGTCCTGACTTTC
TRBD1	TRBV15	TRBJ2-1	-	CATSRDQGQGYNEQFF	TGTGCCACCAGCAGAGATCAGGGACAGGGGTACAATGAGCAGTTCTTC
-	TRBV19	TRBJ2-7	-	CASSAPSRVREQYF	TGTGCCAGTAGTGCCCCTTCCAGGGTAAGGGAGCAGTACTTC
-	TRBV4-3	TRBJ2-1	-	CASSPIINRGNEQFF	TGCGCCAGCAGCCCCATAATTAATAGGGGGAATGAGCAGTTCTTC
-	TRBV28	TRBJ1-1	-	CASSQAGMVSDTEAFF	TGTGCCAGCAGCCAGGCGGGGATGGTCTCGGACACTGAAGCTTTCTTT
TRBD1	TRBV10-2	TRBJ1-2	-	CASSPGTGGNYGYTF	TGCGCCAGCAGCCCAGGGACAGGGGGTAACTATGGCTACACCTTC
-	TRBV28	TRBJ1-5	once	CASSILRQFSNQPQHF	TGTGCCAGCAGTATACTTCGACAGTTTTCCAATCAGCCCCAGCATTTT
-	TRBV5-4	TRBJ1-5	-	CASSLDGSNQPQHF	TGTGCCAGCAGCCTGGACGGCAGCAATCAGCCCCAGCATTTT
-	TRBV2	TRBJ2-4	-	CASSPWGQGWVKNIQYF	TGTGCCAGCAGTCCCTGGGGGCAGGGTTGGGTCAAAAACATTCAGTACTTC
TRBD1	TRBV6-1	TRBJ2-2	-	CASRGDRSHTGELFF	TGTGCCAGCAGGGGGGACAGGTCACATACCGGGGAGCTGTTTTTT
-	TRBV11-2	TRBJ2-7	-	CASSLLPSPSYEQYF	TGTGCCAGCAGCTTACTCCCCTCACCGTCCTACGAGCAGTACTTC
-	TRBV29-1	TRBJ2-1	-	CSVEQVYNEQFF	TGCAGCGTTGAGCAGGTCTACAATGAGCAGTTCTTC
-	TRBV20-1	TRBJ2-3	-	CGAPDIDTQYF	TGCGGCGCACCCGATATCGATACGCAGTATTTT
-	TRBV30	TRBJ1-2	-	CAWRPGGGHGYTF	TGTGCCTGGAGACCCGGGGGCGGACATGGCTACACCTTC
-	TRBV5-1	TRBJ2-5	-	CASSLVAQETQYF	TGCGCCAGCAGCTTGGTGGCCCAGGAGACCCAGTACTTC
TRBD1	TRBV18	TRBJ2-4	-	CASSPPGTGGAGIQYF	TGTGCCAGCTCACCTCCCGGGACAGGGGGCGCGGGCATTCAGTACTTC